Presented here are 30 T cell receptor beta chains from one specimen sequenced in a study of T cells in Graves' hyperthyroidism and ophthalmopathy. TCR beta CDR3 regions were amplified from RNA. A first-round RT-PCR of the TCR CDR3 used the HTBI primer set. MiXCR, applied by TCRdb to the multiplex PCR reads, yields one record per CDR3 protein. The table lists around 620,000 distinct CDR3 sequences, about a sixth of them singletons. The material sequenced was blood. The receptors shown here come from a woman between 25 and 40 years old with Graves' hyperthyroidism.

This clonotype was observed many times. This chain joins TRBV6-4 and TRBJ1-1; no firm D call. Looked up from germline, CDR1 is MRHNA and CDR2 is SNTAGT. CDR3 length: 14 residues. With 6 bases removed from V and 1 base from J, the gap between germline ends came to 12 bases. The CDR3 DNA reads TGTGCCAGCAGGCCAACAGCGTCGAACACTGAAGCTTTCTTT. It is translated as CASRPTASNTEAFF.

This clonotype was seen repeatedly, ten times or more. This chain joins TRBV2 and TRBJ1-5; tentative D call: TRBD1 (5 bases). Per the germline V gene, CDR1 is SNHLY and CDR2 is FYNNEI. Deletions cut 4 bases from V and 2 bases from J, with 12 bases between. The CDR3 runs to 15 residues. The CDR3 DNA follows: TGTGCCAGCAGTGTTCAGGGAAGAGGCAATCAGCCCCAGCATTTT. Translated: CASSVQGRGNQPQHF.

Only one count was recorded for this clonotype. One base away lies a much larger clone, so this may be a sequencing read error. This chain links TRBV3-1 with TRBJ1-4; D may be TRBD1 (6 bases). Germline V gives CDR1 LGHDT, CDR2 YNNKEL (reference sequence). The CDR3 consists of 14 residues. CDR3 coding DNA: TGTGCCAGCAGAAACAGGGATGGGGGTGAAAAACTGCTTTTT. Its translation: CASRNRDGGEKLLF. The whole variable domain, remainder taken from reference TRBV3-1 and TRBJ1-4, is DTAVSQTPKYLVTQMGNDKSIKCEQNLGHDTMYWYKQDSKKFLKIMFSYNNKELIINETVPNRFSPKSPDKAHLNLHINSLELGDSAVYFCASRNRDGGEKLLFGSGTQLSVL.

The rearrangement joins TRBV15 to TRBJ2-1, with a weak D call TRBD2 (6 bases). This CDR3 is 15 amino acids long. Germline lookup yields CDR1 LNHNV and CDR2 YYDKDF (reference sequence). With 1 base removed from V and 5 bases from J, the gap between germline ends came to 12 bases. In nucleotides, the CDR3 is TGTGCCACCAGCAGAGGTGGGGACTCGAACAATGAGCAGTTCTTC. As protein: CATSRGGDSNNEQFF.

This clonotype was picked up many times. The chain links TRBV12-3 or TRBV12-4 to TRBJ2-5, with 7 nucleotides matching TRBD2. The CDR3 runs to 14 residues. V trimming: 3 bases; J trimming: 4 bases; junction bases outside the gene matches: 5. CDR3: CASSLSGEGETQYF. Here the CDR3 DNA reads TGTGCCAGCAGTTTGAGCGGGGAGGGAGAGACCCAGTACTTC.

As to this clonotype: Being one base from a much bigger clone, this may be a read error. V gene TRBV28 combines with J gene TRBJ2-1; 7 bases are a match to TRBD2. The CDR3 runs 13 residues. Germline CDR1 reads MDHEN; CDR2 reads SYDVKM. V was pared by 8 bases and J by 2 bases, with 3 bases of the junction left unmatched. The CDR3 DNA sequence: TGTGCCAGCGCTACTAGCGCCTACAATGAGCAGTTCTTC. Protein product: CASATSAYNEQFF.

This clonotype has ten or more counts. This chain connects TRBV2 to TRBJ2-1; TRBD2 matches at 9 bases. The CDR3 has 16 amino acids. Trimming took 7 bases from V and 4 from J; bases not matched to a gene: 11. Germline CDR1 is SNHLY and CDR2 is FYNNEI. This CDR3 is CASTRETSGEYNEQFF. In nucleotides, the CDR3 is TGTGCCAGCACCAGGGAGACTAGCGGAGAGTACAATGAGCAGTTCTTC.

In DNA form, the CDR3 reads TGTGCCAGCAGCTTCGAAGGGCAGGGATACACTGAAGCTTTCTTT. Amino acid sequence: CASSFEGQGYTEAFF. This chain connects TRBV9 to TRBJ1-1; D might be TRBD1 (5 bases). Germline V gene data show CDR1 as SGDLS and CDR2 as YYNGEE. The CDR3 is 15 residues long. V was trimmed by 4 bases and J by 3 bases, leaving 16 bases between them.

This clonotype occurred many times. CDR3 amino acids: CASSSSGGLEQFF. The CDR3 DNA is TGTGCCAGCAGCTCGTCCGGGGGGTTGGAGCAGTTCTTC. This chain uses TRBV11-2 with TRBJ2-1, with 7 bases identical to TRBD2. The CDR3 contains 13 residues. Unmatched junction bases numbered 7, after V lost 4 bases and J lost 10 bases. Germline V gives CDR1 SGHAT, CDR2 FQNNGV.

Concerning this clonotype itself: This may be a read error: a much more frequent sequence differs by one nucleotide. The V call is TRBV5-6, the J call TRBJ1-2, with 8 bases identical to TRBD1. Germline CDR1 reads SGHDT; CDR2 reads YYEEEE. The CDR3 is 13 residues long. The CDR3 protein is CTSSETGDDGYTF. CDR3 in DNA: TGTACCAGCAGCGAGACAGGGGATGATGGCTACACCTTC.

This clonotype occurred many times. The genes are TRBV15 and TRBJ2-7, with TRBD2 identical over 9 bases. Per germline, CDR1 LNHNV and CDR2 YYDKDF (reference sequence). The CDR3 loop spans 15 amino acids. V lost 5 bases to trimming and J lost 4 bases; unmatched junction nucleotides: 9. This chain's CDR3 is CATSLISGSYYEQYF. The CDR3 nucleotides read TGTGCCACCAGCCTAATTAGCGGGAGTTATTACGAGCAGTACTTC.

Of note for this clonotype: A clone one base away is much larger, so this may be a read error. CDR3 residues: CASSSSWGGRGPGELFF. DNA of the CDR3: TGTGCCAGCAGTTCCTCCTGGGGGGGGCGAGGGCCCGGGGAGCTGTTTTTT. This chain uses TRBV12-3 or TRBV12-4 with TRBJ2-2; perhaps TRBD2 as D (7 bases). Deletions cut 4 bases from V and 6 bases from J, with 21 bases between. This CDR3 comprises 17 residues.

This clonotype was observed many times. The rearrangement joins TRBV12-3 or TRBV12-4 to TRBJ1-1, with a weak D call TRBD1 (6 bases). V shed 5 bases and J shed 0 bases, with 22 bases lying between them. The CDR3 is 18 residues long. The chain's CDR3 is CASSAFGGLSNMNTEAFF. The DNA of the CDR3 is TGTGCCAGCAGTGCCTTTGGGGGGCTGTCCAACATGAACACTGAAGCTTTCTTT.

This clonotype showed up just a few times. The rearrangement joins TRBV5-1 to TRBJ2-5; a possible D gene is TRBD2 (5 bases). Per the germline V gene, CDR1 is SGHRS and CDR2 is YFSETQ. The CDR3 is made up of 16 amino acids. Trimming took 2 bases from V and 2 from J, leaving 16 bases between them. The chain's CDR3 is CASSLDPAGGQETQYF. CDR3 coding DNA: TGCGCCAGCAGCTTAGACCCCGCGGGTGGGCAAGAGACCCAGTACTTC. Full variable domain (missing parts from reference TRBV5-1 and TRBJ2-5): KAGVTQTPRYLIKTRGQQVTLSCSPISGHRSVSWYQQTPGQGLQFLFEYFSETQRNKGNFPGRFSGRQFSNSRSEMNVSTLELGDSALYLCASSLDPAGGQETQYFGPGTRLLVL.

The table lists this clonotype with many counts. The chain joins TRBV12-3 or TRBV12-4 to TRBJ2-5; D remains unclear. The CDR3 length is 13 residues. V was clipped by 6 bases and J by 1 base, with 9 bases between them. The CDR3 DNA sequence: TGTGCCAGCAGGCGACACTTCCAAGAGACCCAGTACTTC. It codes for CASRRHFQETQYF.

This clonotype was seen a handful of times. CDR3 DNA sequence: TGTGCCAGCTCCCCAGGGACAGGGCCCTCCTCCTACAATGAGCAGTTCTTC. Translated: CASSPGTGPSSYNEQFF. The V and J genes are TRBV18 and TRBJ2-1; TRBD1 aligns across 9 bases. CDR1 KGHSH and CDR2 LQKENI come from the germline V gene. This CDR3 is built from 17 residues. The J segment lost 0 bases and the V segment lost 6 bases, leaving 9 bases of the junction unmatched.

This clonotype was seen more than once but under ten times. This sequence joins TRBV3-1 and TRBJ2-7; D is undetermined. Trimming cost V 4 bases and J 5 bases, with 9 bases left between them. The CDR3 spans 12 residues. Germline CDR1 LGHDT, CDR2 YNNKEL (reference sequence). The CDR3 here is CASSPRANEQYF. The DNA of the CDR3 is TGTGCCAGCAGCCCAAGGGCCAACGAGCAGTACTTC.

This clonotype was recorded many times. The V gene is TRBV7-2, the J gene TRBJ1-1; 8 bases are shared with TRBD1. The V and J ends lost 5 bases and 1 base, in that order; junction bases with no gene match: 9. The CDR3 totals 16 residues. Germline V gene data show CDR1 as SGHTA and CDR2 as FQGNSA. The CDR3 sequence: CASSLPRTGPNTEAFF. CDR3 sequence (DNA): TGTGCCAGCAGCCTCCCCCGGACAGGGCCGAACACTGAAGCTTTCTTT.

The V call is TRBV7-6, the J call TRBJ1-5; a possible D gene is TRBD1 (5 bases). Trimming removed 2 bases at V and 2 bases at J, with 22 bases between. Germline values: CDR1 SGHVS, CDR2 FNYEAQ. The CDR3 runs to 19 residues. This CDR3 is CASSLLMFTGRGGNQPQHF. The CDR3 coding sequence is TGTGCCAGCAGCTTACTTATGTTTACGGGGCGCGGAGGCAATCAGCCCCAGCATTTT.

This clonotype showed up many times. The rearrangement links TRBV7-2 to TRBJ2-7; the match to TRBD2 covers 7 bases. The germline CDR1 and CDR2 sequences are SGHTA and FQGNSA. Trimming at V came to 6 bases and at J to 2 bases, leaving 7 bases not matched to a gene. CDR3 length: 14 residues. The CDR3 nucleotides read TGTGCCAGCAGGGTACTAGCGACAACCTACGAGCAGTACTTC. The encoded protein is CASRVLATTYEQYF.

In this sample, this clonotype turned up once. The chain combines TRBV11-2 with TRBJ2-7; 10 bases line up with TRBD2. CDR1 and CDR2 from the germline V gene are SGHAT and FQNNGV. V gave up 5 bases and J gave up 6 bases; unmatched junction bases: 7. CDR3 size: 14 residues. CDR3 amino acids: CASSLAGDVGEQYF. As DNA, the CDR3 is TGTGCCAGCAGCCTAGCGGGAGATGTAGGCGAGCAGTACTTC.

This clonotype was seen more than once but under ten times. This sequence joins TRBV27 and TRBJ2-7, with D possibly matching TRBD2 (6 bases). V was cut by 7 bases and J by 4 bases, with 20 bases left in between. CDR1 and CDR2 (germline): MNHEY, SMNVEV (reference sequence). The CDR3 loop spans 15 amino acids. The CDR3 coding sequence is TGTGCCAGCAATAGATCGGGGGTAGGGAAATACGAGCAGTACTTC. It yields the protein CASNRSGVGKYEQYF.

This clonotype was counted a few times. The chain couples TRBV7-9 to TRBJ2-7; D not resolved. The CDR3 covers 15 residues. Germline V gene data show CDR1 as SEHNR and CDR2 as FQNEAQ (reference sequence). V was cut by 5 bases and J by 0 bases, with 14 bases left in between. CDR3 amino acids: CASSPLQESSYEQYF. In nucleotides, the CDR3 is TGTGCCAGCAGCCCTCTTCAGGAGAGCTCCTACGAGCAGTACTTC.

This sequence joins TRBV20-1 and TRBJ2-7; D remains unclear. From germline, CDR1 is DFQATT and CDR2 SNEGSKA (reference sequence). V was clipped by 6 bases and J by 0 bases, with 18 bases between them. The CDR3 totals 15 residues. DNA for the CDR3: TGCAGTGCCCATGAAGAGAGTTCTAGCTCCTACGAGCAGTACTTC. This sequence encodes CSAHEESSSSYEQYF.

In its sample, this clonotype was seen a few times. CDR3 coding DNA: TGTGCCAGCAGTTCTGTAGTTGGAAGACTAGCGGGATTCTCTGGGGCCAACGTCCTGACTTTC. Translating it yields CASSSVVGRLAGFSGANVLTF. The chain recombines TRBV6-5 with TRBJ2-6; 11 bases map to TRBD2. The CDR3 is 21 residues long. V lost 4 bases, J lost 0 bases, and 14 bases stayed unmatched. The germline V gene has CDR1 MNHEY and CDR2 SVGAGI.

The V and J genes are TRBV6-1 and TRBJ2-5; TRBD2 matches 9 bases. Trimming took 7 bases from V and 5 from J; bases not matched to a gene: 8. The CDR3 has 14 residues. CDR1 is MNHNS and CDR2 is SASEGT in the germline V gene. CDR3 amino acids: CASIQRSGRETQYF. The CDR3, as DNA: TGTGCCAGCATTCAACGGAGCGGGAGGGAGACCCAGTACTTC.

This clonotype showed up just a few times. This chain uses TRBV27 with TRBJ2-7; the D gene is possibly TRBD2 (7 bases). CDR3 size: 14 residues. Germline CDR1 and CDR2: MNHEY and SMNVEV (reference sequence). V dropped 6 bases and J dropped 3 bases, with 15 bases sitting between them. CDR3 DNA: TGTGCCAGCAGGCTACAGGGAGGGCACTACGAGCAGTACTTC. It specifies CASRLQGGHYEQYF.

The CDR3 DNA reads as TGTGCCAGCAGTCGTCGAACAGGGGGCAGAGGCAATCAGCCCCAGCATTTT. The encoded protein is CASSRRTGGRGNQPQHF. The rearrangement uses TRBV13 and TRBJ1-5; the match to TRBD1 covers 9 bases. This CDR3 is 17 amino acids long. V shed 6 bases, J shed 2 bases, and the junction held 11 bases outside the gene matches. CDR1 is PRHDT, CDR2 FYEKMQ, per germline (reference sequence).

The CDR3 here is CSARLTSGYEQYF. CDR3 DNA sequence: TGCAGTGCTAGGTTGACTAGCGGATACGAGCAGTACTTC. This rearrangement joins TRBV20-1 to TRBJ2-7; 9 nucleotides agree with TRBD2. Germline V CDR1 and CDR2: DFQATT, SNEGSKA (reference sequence). The CDR3 sequence is 13 residues long. The junction had 4 bases not matched to a gene; V was cut back by 3 bases and J by 4 bases.

In this sample, this clonotype turned up many times. This chain connects TRBV6-1 to TRBJ1-6, with D hard to call. Trimming shortened V by 2 bases and J by 8 bases, and 4 bases separated the two germline ends. Germline assignment: CDR1 MNHNS and CDR2 SASEGT. This CDR3 spans 12 amino acids. The CDR3, as DNA: TGTGCCAGCAGTGAATGGGATTCACCCCTCCACTTT. Translated: CASSEWDSPLHF.